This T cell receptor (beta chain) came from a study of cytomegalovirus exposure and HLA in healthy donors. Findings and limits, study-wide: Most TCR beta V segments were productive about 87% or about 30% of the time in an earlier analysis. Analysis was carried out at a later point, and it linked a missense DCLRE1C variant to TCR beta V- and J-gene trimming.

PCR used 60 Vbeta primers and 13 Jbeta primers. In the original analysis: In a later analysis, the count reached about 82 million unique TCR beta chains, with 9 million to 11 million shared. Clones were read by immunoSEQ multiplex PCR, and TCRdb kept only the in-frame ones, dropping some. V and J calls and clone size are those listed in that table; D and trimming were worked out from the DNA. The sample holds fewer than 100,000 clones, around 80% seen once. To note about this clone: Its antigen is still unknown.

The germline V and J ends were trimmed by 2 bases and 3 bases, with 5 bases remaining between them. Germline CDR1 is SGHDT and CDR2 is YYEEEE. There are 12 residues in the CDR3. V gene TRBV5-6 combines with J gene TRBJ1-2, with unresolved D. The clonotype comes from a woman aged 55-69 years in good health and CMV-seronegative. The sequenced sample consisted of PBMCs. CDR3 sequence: CASSFNYYGYTF. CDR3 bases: TGTGCCAGCAGCTTTAACTACTATGGCTACACCTTC. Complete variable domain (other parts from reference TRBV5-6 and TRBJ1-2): DAGVTQSPTHLIKTRGQQVTLRCSPKSGHDTVSWYQQALGQGPQFIFQYYEEEERQRGNFPDRFSGHQFPNYSSELNVNALLLGDSALYLCASSFNYYGYTFGSGTRLTVV.